Below are 13 T cell receptor beta chains sequenced from a single sample in a study of cytomegalovirus exposure and HLA in healthy donors. Vbeta (60) and Jbeta (13) primers were used in the PCR. Sequencing used immunoSEQ multiplex PCR; TCRdb keeps in-frame clones, though not all of them. The sample shows 150,000 to 200,000 clones, roughly 79% of them seen only once. Sequenced material: PBMCs. These receptors originate from a woman in her thirties or forties in good health and CMV-seropositive.

This clone was observed a few times. The junction departs from the called germline gene at one end, perhaps through a read error. The chain combines TRBV19 with TRBJ2-6; possibly TRBD1 for D (7 bases). Germline V lookup: CDR1 LNHDA, CDR2 SQIVND (reference sequence). The CDR3 sequence is 18 residues long. For the CDR3, the DNA is TGTGCCAGTAGTCTTAACAGGGGTGGGACTCTAGGGGCCAACGGCCTGACTTTC. As protein: CASSLNRGGTLGANGLTF.

The chain joins TRBV5-1 to TRBJ2-5, with D hard to call. From germline, CDR1 is SGHRS and CDR2 YFSETQ. V was clipped by 2 bases and J by 5 bases, with 4 bases between them. The CDR3 length is 11 residues. CDR3: CASSFGETQYF. For the CDR3, the DNA is TGCGCCAGCAGCTTTGGCGAGACCCAGTACTTC.

This clone came up once. The V call is TRBV29-1, the J call TRBJ2-5; 7 bases are shared with TRBD2. Germline CDR1 is SQVTM and CDR2 is ANQGSEA. The V and J ends lost 4 bases and 4 bases, in that order; junction bases with no gene match: 6. This CDR3 region has 13 residues. This CDR3 is CSVGDPGGETQYF. CDR3 sequence (DNA): TGCAGCGTTGGGGACCCGGGGGGAGAGACCCAGTACTTC. Looking up the rest from reference TRBV29-1 and TRBJ2-5 gives the full variable domain: SAVISQKPSRDICQRGTSLTIQCQVDSQVTMMFWYRQQPGQSLTLIATANQGSEATYESGFVIDKFPISRPNLTFSTLTVSNMSPEDSSIYLCSVGDPGGETQYFGPGTRLLVL.

The chain has TRBV4-1 and TRBJ2-7, with D possibly TRBD2 on 5 matching bases. V lost 0 bases to trimming and J lost 5 bases, with 8 bases between them. The CDR3 runs 13 residues. In germline, CDR1 is MGHRA, CDR2 YSYEKL. CDR3 sequence reads: CASSQEPGNEQYF. The CDR3 nucleotides read TGCGCCAGCAGCCAAGAGCCCGGGAACGAGCAGTACTTC.

The chain recombines TRBV7-3 with TRBJ2-3; the D is unclear. Germline lookup yields CDR1 SGHTA and CDR2 FQGTGA. The V end lost 5 bases, the J end lost 2 bases, and 11 bases lay between the germline ends. The CDR3 extends over 14 amino acids. The chain's CDR3 is CASSPYRNTDTQYF. The CDR3 nucleotides read TGTGCCAGCAGCCCTTATAGAAACACAGATACGCAGTATTTT.

The chain is built from TRBV28 and TRBJ1-1; D is undetermined. Trimming took 7 bases from V and 6 from J, leaving 18 bases between them. CDR1 is MDHEN and CDR2 is SYDVKM in the germline V gene. This CDR3 has 14 residues. The CDR3 bases are TGTGCCAGCACCCCCCCACAGCTCTCGGCTGAAGCTTTCTTT. Protein: CASTPPQLSAEAFF.

This clone was counted only a few times. The chain links TRBV5-1 to TRBJ2-1, with 15 bases identical to TRBD2. The germline V gene encodes CDR1 SGHRS and CDR2 YFSETQ. J lost 7 bases, V lost 9 bases, and 11 bases had no gene match. This CDR3 is 16 amino acids long. The CDR3 sequence: CATHFGTSGGRNEQFF. The CDR3 DNA follows: TGCGCCACCCATTTTGGGACTAGCGGGGGGCGGAATGAGCAGTTCTTC.

The rearrangement links TRBV7-8 to TRBJ1-1; TRBD1 agrees at 10 bases. The CDR3 runs to 15 residues. CDR1 SGHVS and CDR2 FQNEAQ come from the germline V gene. V shed 4 bases and J 9 bases; nucleotides not matched to a gene: 11. The CDR3 region has the DNA TGTGCCAGCAGCTCAGGACAGGGGGTGAAGAAAAAAGCTTTCTTT. Translation: CASSSGQGVKKKAFF.

The chain links TRBV7-2 to TRBJ2-1; 13 nucleotides align to TRBD2. V gave up 4 bases and J gave up 1 base; unmatched junction bases: 10. The CDR3 runs 19 residues. CDR1 and CDR2 from the germline V gene are SGHTA and FQGNSA. The CDR3 bases are TGTGCCAGCAGCTACACTAGCGGGGGGGCCTTAGGGTCCTACAATGAGCAGTTCTTC. It translates to CASSYTSGGALGSYNEQFF.

This rearrangement joins TRBV5-1 to TRBJ1-1, with D unclear. CDR1 and CDR2 (germline): SGHRS, YFSETQ. CDR3 length: 15 residues. V lost 0 bases and J lost 1, with 10 bases in between. CDR3 bases: TGCGCCAGCAGCTTGGCCGGGGTACAGAACACTGAAGCTTTCTTT. This codes for CASSLAGVQNTEAFF.

The V and J genes are TRBV19 and TRBJ1-1; 7 bases line up with TRBD1. CDR3 length equals 14 residues. J was trimmed by 2 bases and V by 5 bases; bases with no gene match: 5. Looked up from germline, CDR1 is LNHDA and CDR2 is SQIVND (reference sequence). This CDR3 reads CASSPRQGNTEAFF. CDR3 nucleotide sequence: TGTGCCAGTAGTCCTAGACAGGGTAACACTGAAGCTTTCTTT.

The CDR3 bases are TGTGCCAGCGGCTCTGCCGTCACTACAAAGAACACTGAAGCTTTCTTT. Amino acids: CASGSAVTTKNTEAFF. The chain employs TRBV7-2 and TRBJ1-1; D unresolved. V was cut by 8 bases and J by 1 base, with 20 bases left in between. CDR3 length: 16 amino acids. CDR1 is SGHTA and CDR2 is FQGNSA in the germline V gene.

The genes are TRBV19 and TRBJ1-2; the D gene is possibly TRBD1 (5 bases). The germline V and J ends were trimmed by 3 bases and 8 bases, with 10 bases remaining between them. This CDR3 is built from 12 residues. The V gene's germline CDR1 is LNHDA and CDR2 SQIVND (reference sequence). CDR3: CASSMLQGGYTF. DNA for the CDR3: TGTGCCAGTAGTATGCTCCAGGGAGGCTACACCTTC.